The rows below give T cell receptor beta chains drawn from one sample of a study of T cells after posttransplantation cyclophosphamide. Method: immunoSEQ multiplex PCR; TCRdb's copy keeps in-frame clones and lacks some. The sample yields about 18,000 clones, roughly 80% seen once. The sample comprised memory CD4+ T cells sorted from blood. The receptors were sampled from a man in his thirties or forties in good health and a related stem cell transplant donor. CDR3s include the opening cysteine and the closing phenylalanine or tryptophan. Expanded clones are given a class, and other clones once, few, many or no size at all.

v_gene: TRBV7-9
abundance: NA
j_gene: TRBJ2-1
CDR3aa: CASSFWGLDEQFF

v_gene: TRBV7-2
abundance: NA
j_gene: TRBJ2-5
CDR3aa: CASSRGDLSGTQYF

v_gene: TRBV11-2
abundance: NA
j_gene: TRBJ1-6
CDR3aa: CASSLDIAGNSPLHF

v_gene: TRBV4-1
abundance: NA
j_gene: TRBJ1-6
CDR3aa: CASSQEPPAGSYNSPLHF

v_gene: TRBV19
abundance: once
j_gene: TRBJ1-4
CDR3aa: CASSIGGGFGEKLFF

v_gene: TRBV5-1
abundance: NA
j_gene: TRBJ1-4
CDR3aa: CASREAGAQGEKLFF

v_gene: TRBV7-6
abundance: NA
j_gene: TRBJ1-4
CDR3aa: CASSLNQGGNEKLFF

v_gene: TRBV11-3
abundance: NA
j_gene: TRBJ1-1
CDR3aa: CASSLWVRVHTEAFF

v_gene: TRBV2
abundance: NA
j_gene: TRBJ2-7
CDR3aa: CASTTFGGTGSYEQYF

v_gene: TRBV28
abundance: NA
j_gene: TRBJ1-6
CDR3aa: CASSFEGAYNSPLHF

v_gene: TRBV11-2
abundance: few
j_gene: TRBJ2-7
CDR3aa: CASSSLQGRPSYEQYF

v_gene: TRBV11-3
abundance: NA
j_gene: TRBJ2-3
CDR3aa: CASSFGDRGADTQYF

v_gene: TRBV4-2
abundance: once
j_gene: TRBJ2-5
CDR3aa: CASSLTDREETQYF

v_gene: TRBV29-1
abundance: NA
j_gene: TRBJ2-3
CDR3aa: CSVATFGFTDTQYF

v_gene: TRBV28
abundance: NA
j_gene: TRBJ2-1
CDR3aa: CASISGGNYNEQFF

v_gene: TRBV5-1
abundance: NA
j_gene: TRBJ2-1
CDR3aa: CASSRSGGESYNEQFF

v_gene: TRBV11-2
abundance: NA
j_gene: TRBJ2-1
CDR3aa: CASSLGRTLEQFF

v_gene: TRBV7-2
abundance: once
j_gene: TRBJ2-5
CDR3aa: CASSFRQGGEETQYF

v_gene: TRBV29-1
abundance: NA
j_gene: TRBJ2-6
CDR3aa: CSVEPLGQPNVLTF

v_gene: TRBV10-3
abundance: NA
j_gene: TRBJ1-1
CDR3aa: CAISGGVNTEAFF

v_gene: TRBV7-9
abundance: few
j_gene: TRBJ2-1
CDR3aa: CASSLGSGGGYNEQFF

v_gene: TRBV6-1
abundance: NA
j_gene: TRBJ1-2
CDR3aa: CASSGPGRAYTF

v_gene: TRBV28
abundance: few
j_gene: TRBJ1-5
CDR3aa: CASSWTVGNQPQHF

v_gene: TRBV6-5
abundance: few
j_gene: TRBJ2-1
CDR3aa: CASSGTSGGAGEQFF

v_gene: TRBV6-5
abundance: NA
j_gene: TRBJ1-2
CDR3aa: CASSSPFLGGSYGYTF

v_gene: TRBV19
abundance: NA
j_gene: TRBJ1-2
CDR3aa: CASSIDRVEGYTF

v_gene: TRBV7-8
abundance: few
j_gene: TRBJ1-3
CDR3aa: CASSPVWTGGGNTIYF

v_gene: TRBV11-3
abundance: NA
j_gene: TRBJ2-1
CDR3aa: CASSLGTPINEQFF

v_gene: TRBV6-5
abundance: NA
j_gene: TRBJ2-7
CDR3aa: CASISDQGSEQYF

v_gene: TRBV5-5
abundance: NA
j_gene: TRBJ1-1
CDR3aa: CASSLLAGAPYTEAFF

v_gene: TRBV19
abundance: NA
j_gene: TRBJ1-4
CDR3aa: CASSISGGLEKLFF

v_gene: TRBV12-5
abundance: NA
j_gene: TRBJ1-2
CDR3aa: CASTLDRAYGYTF

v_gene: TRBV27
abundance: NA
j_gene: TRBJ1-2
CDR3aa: CASSLKGQGVYGYTF

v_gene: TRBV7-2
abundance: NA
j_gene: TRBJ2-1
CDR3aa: CASSPRVGALDEQFF

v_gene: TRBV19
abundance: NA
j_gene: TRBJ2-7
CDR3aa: CASSPRQGTYEQYF

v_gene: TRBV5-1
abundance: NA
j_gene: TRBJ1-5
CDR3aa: CASSLGSGDGNQPQHF

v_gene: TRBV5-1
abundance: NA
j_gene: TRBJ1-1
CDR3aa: CASSLSSQGAEAFF

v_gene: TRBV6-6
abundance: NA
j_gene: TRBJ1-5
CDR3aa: CASSYVADQHF

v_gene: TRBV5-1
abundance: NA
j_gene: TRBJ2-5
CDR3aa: CASSLALRGQETQYF

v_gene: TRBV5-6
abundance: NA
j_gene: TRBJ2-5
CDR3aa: CASSASGTGDQTQYF

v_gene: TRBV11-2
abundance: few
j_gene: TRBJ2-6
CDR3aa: CASTYSGANVLTF